The TCR beta chain described here comes from a study of identical twins. Worth noting for this clonotype: The antigen remains unidentified.

Healthy Caucasians provided all donations. Trimming shortened V by 0 bases and J by 1 base, and 19 bases separated the two germline ends. The CDR3 extends over 19 amino acids. Per germline, CDR1 LGHNT and CDR2 FRNRAP. Whole-study results and caveats: Conclusions were based on cross-sectional statistical analysis, without following the same donors. Out-of-frame alpha sequences that twins shared showed excess low generation probability.

In TCRdb, the 5' RACE reads were re-called with MiXCR into one record per CDR3 protein. The sample consists of some 500,000 distinct CDR3 sequences, 22% of them appearing once. These data were also filed under a second study, of T cells expressing NK-cell markers.

The material sequenced was CD4+ T cells sorted from blood. This receptor was taken from a woman between 18 and 29 years old in good health. V gene TRBV12-5 combines with J gene TRBJ1-5; D is unclear. In nucleotides, the CDR3 is TGTGCTAGTGGTTTGGTACCGGACGGTGGGGTAGGGAGCAATCAGCCCCAGCATTTT. This gives the protein CASGLVPDGGVGSNQPQHF.